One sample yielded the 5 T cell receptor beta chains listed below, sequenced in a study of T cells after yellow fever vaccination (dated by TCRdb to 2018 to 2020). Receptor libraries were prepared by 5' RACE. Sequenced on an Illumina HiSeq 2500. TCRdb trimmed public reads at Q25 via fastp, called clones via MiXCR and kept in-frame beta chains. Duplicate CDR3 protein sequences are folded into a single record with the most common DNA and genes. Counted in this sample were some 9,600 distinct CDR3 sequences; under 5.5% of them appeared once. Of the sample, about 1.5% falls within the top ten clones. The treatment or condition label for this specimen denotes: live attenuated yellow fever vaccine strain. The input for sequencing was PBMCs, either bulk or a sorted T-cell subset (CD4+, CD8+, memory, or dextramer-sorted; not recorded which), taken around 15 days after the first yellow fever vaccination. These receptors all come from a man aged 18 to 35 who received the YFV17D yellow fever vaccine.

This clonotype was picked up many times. Here the CDR3 DNA reads TGCAGCGTTGAAGAAATCAGGGGTGGTGAAGCTTTCTTT. It yields the protein CSVEEIRGGEAFF. The chain combines TRBV29-1 with TRBJ1-1, with D possibly being TRBD1 (6 bases). The CDR3 is 13 residues long. V lost 0 bases, J lost 7 bases, and 12 bases lay in between. Germline V lookup: CDR1 SQVTM, CDR2 ANQGSEA.

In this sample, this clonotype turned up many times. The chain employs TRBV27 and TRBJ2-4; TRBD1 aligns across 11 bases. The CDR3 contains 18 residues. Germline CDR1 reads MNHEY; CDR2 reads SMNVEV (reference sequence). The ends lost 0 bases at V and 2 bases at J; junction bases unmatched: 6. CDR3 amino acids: CASSLSRGQGASKNIQYF. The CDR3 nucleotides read TGTGCCAGCAGTTTATCCAGAGGACAGGGGGCTTCCAAAAACATTCAGTACTTC.

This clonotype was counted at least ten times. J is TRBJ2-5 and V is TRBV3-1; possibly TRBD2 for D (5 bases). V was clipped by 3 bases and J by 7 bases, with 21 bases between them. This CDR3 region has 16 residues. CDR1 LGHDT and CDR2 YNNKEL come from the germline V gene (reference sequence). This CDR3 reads CASSHGVGEARATQYF. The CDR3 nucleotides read TGTGCCAGCAGCCACGGGGTGGGCGAGGCGAGGGCGACCCAGTACTTC.

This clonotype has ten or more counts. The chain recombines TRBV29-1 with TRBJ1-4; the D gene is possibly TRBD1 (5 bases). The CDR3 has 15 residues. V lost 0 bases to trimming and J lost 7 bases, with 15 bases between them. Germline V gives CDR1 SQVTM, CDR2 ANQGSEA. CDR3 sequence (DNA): TGCAGCGTTGAAGACTCCGCGAGGGGAGGTGAAAAACTGTTTTTT. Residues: CSVEDSARGGEKLFF.

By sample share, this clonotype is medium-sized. The CDR3 loop reads CASSWTGNTEAFF. For the CDR3, the DNA is TGTGCCAGCAGCTGGACGGGAAACACTGAAGCTTTCTTT. The J gene is TRBJ1-1, the V gene TRBV3-1; D ambiguous. This CDR3 has 13 amino acids. CDR1 is LGHDT, CDR2 YNNKEL, per germline (reference sequence). Trimming stripped 5 bases from V and 2 bases from J, with 9 bases between.